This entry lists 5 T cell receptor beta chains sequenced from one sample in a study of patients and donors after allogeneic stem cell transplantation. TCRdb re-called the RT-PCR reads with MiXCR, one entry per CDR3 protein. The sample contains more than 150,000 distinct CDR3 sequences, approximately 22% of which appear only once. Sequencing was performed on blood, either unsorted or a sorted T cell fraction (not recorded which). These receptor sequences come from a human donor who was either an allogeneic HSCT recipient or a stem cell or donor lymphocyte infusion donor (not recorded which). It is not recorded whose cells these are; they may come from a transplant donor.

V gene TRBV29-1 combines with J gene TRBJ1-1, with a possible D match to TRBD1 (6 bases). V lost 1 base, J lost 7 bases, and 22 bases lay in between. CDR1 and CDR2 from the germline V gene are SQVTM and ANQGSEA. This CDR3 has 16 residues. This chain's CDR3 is CSVEADRGAGPGEAFF. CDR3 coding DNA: TGCAGCGTTGAAGCCGATCGGGGGGCCGGACCGGGTGAAGCTTTCTTT.

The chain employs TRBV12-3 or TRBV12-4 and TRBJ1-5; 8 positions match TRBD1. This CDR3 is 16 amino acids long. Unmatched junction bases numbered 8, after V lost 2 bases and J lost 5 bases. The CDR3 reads CASSLSGDRLHQPQHF. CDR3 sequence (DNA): TGTGCCAGCAGTTTATCGGGGGACAGGTTACATCAGCCCCAGCATTTT.

The CDR3 sequence is CASRAGTGGRSEQYF. In DNA, the CDR3 is TGTGCCAGCAGGGCCGGGACAGGGGGAAGAAGCGAGCAGTACTTC. The chain carries TRBV6-6 and TRBJ2-7, with 11 positions matching TRBD1. V shed 6 bases, J shed 6 bases, and the junction held 10 bases outside the gene matches. Germline-derived CDR1 and CDR2 are MNHNY and SVGAGI (reference sequence). The CDR3 is 15 residues long.

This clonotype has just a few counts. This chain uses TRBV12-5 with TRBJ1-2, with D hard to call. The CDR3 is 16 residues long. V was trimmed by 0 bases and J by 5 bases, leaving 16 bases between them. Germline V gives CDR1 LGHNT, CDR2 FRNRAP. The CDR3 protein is CASGLVYETGIYGYTF. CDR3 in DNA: TGTGCTAGTGGTTTGGTATACGAGACGGGAATTTATGGCTACACCTTC.

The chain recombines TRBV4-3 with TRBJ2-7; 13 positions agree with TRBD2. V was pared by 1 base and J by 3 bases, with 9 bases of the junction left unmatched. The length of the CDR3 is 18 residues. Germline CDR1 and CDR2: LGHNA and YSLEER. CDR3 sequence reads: CASSQGRTSGGPFYEQYF. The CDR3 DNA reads TGCGCCAGCAGCCAAGGGAGGACTAGCGGGGGACCCTTCTACGAGCAGTACTTC.